Included here is one T cell receptor (beta chain) sequence, with context. Germline V gene sequence: CDR1 SGHTA, CDR2 FQGTGA. CDR3 size: 16 residues. V shed 4 bases and J shed 3 bases, with 17 bases lying between them. Sequencing used immunoSEQ multiplex PCR; TCRdb keeps in-frame clones, though not all of them. The data show 95,000 to 100,000 clones, with under 96% seen just once and approximately 0.2% held by the top ten. This sample was included in a study of technical replicates of blood from a few donors. This TCR was sampled from a human donor in good health. Sequences were obtained from T cells isolated from PBMCs. This chain uses TRBV7-3 with TRBJ2-3; D is perhaps TRBD2 (6 bases). The CDR3 reads CASSSGARTTTDTQYF. In DNA form, the CDR3 reads TGTGCCAGCAGCTCCGGAGCTCGGACTACAACAGATACGCAGTATTTT.